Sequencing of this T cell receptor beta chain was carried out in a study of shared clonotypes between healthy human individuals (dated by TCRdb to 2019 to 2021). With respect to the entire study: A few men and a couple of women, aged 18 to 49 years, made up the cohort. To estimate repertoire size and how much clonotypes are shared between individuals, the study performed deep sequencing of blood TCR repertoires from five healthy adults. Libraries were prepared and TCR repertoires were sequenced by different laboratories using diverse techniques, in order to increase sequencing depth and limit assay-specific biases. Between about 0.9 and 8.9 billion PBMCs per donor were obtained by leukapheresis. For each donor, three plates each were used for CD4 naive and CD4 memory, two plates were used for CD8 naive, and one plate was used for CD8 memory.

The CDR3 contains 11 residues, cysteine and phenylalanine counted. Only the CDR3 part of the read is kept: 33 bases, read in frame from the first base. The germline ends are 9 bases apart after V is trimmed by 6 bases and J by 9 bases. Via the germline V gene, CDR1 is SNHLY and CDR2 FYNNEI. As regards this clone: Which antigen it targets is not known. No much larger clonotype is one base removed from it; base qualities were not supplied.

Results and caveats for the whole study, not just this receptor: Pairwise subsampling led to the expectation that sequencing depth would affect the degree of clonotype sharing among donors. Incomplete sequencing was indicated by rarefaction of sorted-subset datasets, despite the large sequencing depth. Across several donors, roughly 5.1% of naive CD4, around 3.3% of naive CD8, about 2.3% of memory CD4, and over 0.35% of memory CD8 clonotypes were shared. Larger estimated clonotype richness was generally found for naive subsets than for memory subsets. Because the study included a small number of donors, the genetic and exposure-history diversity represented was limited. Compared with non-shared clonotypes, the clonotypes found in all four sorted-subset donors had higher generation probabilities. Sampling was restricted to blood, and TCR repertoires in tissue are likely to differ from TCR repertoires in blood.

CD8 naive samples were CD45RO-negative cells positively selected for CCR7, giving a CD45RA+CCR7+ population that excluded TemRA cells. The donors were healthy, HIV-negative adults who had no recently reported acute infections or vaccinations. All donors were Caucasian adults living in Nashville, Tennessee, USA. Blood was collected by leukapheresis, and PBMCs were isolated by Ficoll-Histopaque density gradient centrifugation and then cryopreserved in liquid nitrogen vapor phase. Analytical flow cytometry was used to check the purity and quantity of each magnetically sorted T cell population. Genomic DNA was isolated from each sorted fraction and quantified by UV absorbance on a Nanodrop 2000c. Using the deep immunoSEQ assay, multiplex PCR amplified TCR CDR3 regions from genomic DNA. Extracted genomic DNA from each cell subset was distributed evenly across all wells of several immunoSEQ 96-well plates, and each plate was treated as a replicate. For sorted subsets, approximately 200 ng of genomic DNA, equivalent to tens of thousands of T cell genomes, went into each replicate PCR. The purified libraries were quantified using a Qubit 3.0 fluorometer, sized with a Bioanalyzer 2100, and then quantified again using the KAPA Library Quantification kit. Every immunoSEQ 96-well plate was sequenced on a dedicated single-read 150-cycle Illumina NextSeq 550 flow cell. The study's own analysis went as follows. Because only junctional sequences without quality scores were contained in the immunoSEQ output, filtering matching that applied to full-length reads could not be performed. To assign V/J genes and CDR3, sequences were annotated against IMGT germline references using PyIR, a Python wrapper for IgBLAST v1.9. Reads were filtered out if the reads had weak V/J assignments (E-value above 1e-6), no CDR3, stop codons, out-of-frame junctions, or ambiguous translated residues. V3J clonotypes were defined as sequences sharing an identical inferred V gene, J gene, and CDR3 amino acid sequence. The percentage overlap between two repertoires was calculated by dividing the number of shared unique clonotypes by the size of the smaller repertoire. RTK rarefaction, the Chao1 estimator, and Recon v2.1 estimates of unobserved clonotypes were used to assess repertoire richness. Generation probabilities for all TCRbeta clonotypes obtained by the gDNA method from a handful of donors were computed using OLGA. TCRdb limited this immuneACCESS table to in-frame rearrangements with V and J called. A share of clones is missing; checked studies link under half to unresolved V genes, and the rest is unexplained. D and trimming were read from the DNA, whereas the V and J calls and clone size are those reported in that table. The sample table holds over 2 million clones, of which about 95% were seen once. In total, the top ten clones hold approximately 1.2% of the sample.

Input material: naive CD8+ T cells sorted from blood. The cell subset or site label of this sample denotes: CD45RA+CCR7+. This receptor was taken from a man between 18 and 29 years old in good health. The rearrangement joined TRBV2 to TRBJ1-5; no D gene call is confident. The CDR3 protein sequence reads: CASRREGPQHF. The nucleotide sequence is TGTGCCAGCAGACGCGAGGGGCCCCAGCATTTT.